Following are 20 T cell receptor beta chains from one sample sequenced in a study of T cells in Graves' hyperthyroidism and ophthalmopathy. Amplification targeted TCR beta CDR3 regions from RNA transcripts. The TCR CDR3 first-round RT-PCR relied on the HTBI primer set. In TCRdb, the multiplex PCR reads were re-called with MiXCR into one record per CDR3 protein. Of about 300,000 distinct CDR3 sequences detected, roughly a fifth appear once; the ten largest clones hold under 45%. The material sequenced was blood. The receptors come from a man between 50 and 59 years old with Graves' ophthalmopathy.

In this sample, this clonotype turned up a few times. This chain links TRBV13 with TRBJ1-3; D uncertain. Between the trimmed V and J ends, which lost 0 bases and 0 bases, there was a span of 18 bases. The CDR3 spans 19 residues. CDR1 is PRHDT, CDR2 FYEKMQ, per germline (reference sequence). The CDR3 reads CASSLGPPGNFNSGNTIYF. The CDR3 region has the DNA TGTGCCAGCAGCTTAGGGCCGCCAGGAAACTTCAACTCTGGAAACACCATATATTTT. Variable domain in full (rest from reference TRBV13 and TRBJ1-3): AAGVIQSPRHLIKEKRETATLKCYPIPRHDTVYWYQQGPGQDPQFLISFYEKMQSDKGSIPDRFSAQQFSDYHSELNMSSLELGDSALYFCASSLGPPGNFNSGNTIYFGEGSWLTVV.

The sample holds many counts of this clonotype. The V call is TRBV2, the J call TRBJ2-7, with D hard to call. V lost 0 bases and J lost 7, with 4 bases in between. CDR1 is SNHLY, CDR2 FYNNEI, per germline. This CDR3 has 11 amino acids. For the CDR3, the DNA is TGTGCCAGCAGTGAAGCGCGAGAGCAGTACTTC. It is translated as CASSEAREQYF.

This sequence joins TRBV19 and TRBJ2-2, with D unresolved. This CDR3 is built from 13 residues. CDR1 LNHDA and CDR2 SQIVND come from the germline V gene (reference sequence). The V and J ends lost 7 bases and 4 bases respectively, with 10 bases between them. DNA for the CDR3: TGTGCCAGTACCGCCAGAATCACCGGGGAGCTGTTTTTT. It is translated as CASTARITGELFF.

J is TRBJ2-1 and V is TRBV7-3; 12 bases align to TRBD2. Germline V gives CDR1 SGHTA, CDR2 FQGTGA. The V segment lost 5 bases and the J segment 7 bases; nucleotides outside the gene matches: 3. The CDR3 totals 14 residues. CDR3 bases: TGTGCCAGCAGCGGAGGACTAGCGGGAAATGAGCAGTTCTTC. Translating gives CASSGGLAGNEQFF.

The chain has TRBV28 and TRBJ2-5; 7 bases map to TRBD2. After removal of 3 bases from V and 7 bases from J, the junction contained 8 bases not matched to a gene. The CDR3 covers 14 residues. Germline V lookup: CDR1 MDHEN, CDR2 SYDVKM. The CDR3 sequence: CASSFTGGRGTQYF. In nucleotides, the CDR3 is TGTGCCAGCAGTTTTACTGGCGGGAGAGGGACCCAGTACTTC.

This rearrangement joins TRBV2 to TRBJ2-1; the match to TRBD2 covers 15 bases. The CDR3 consists of 14 residues. Germline V lookup: CDR1 SNHLY, CDR2 FYNNEI. Losses at the gene ends were 6 bases for V and 10 bases for J; bases not matched to a gene: 4. DNA of the CDR3: TGTGCCAGCAGGGGGACTAGCGGGGGGTCAGAGCAGTTCTTC. Residues: CASRGTSGGSEQFF.

This clonotype was recorded many times. This chain connects TRBV28 to TRBJ1-1; D remains ambiguous. This CDR3 is 11 amino acids long. The germline CDR1 and CDR2 sequences are MDHEN and SYDVKM. The germline V and J ends were trimmed by 11 bases and 3 bases, with 10 bases remaining between them. The CDR3 protein is CAAGSDTEAFF. CDR3 nucleotide sequence: TGTGCCGCGGGGTCGGACACTGAAGCTTTCTTT. Based on the CDR3 plus reference TRBV28 and TRBJ1-1, the full variable domain is DVKVTQSSRYLVKRTGEKVFLECVQDMDHENMFWYRQDPGLGLRLIYFSYDVKMKEKGDIPEGYSVSREKKERFSLILESASTNQTSMYLCAAGSDTEAFFGQGTRLTVV.

This chain uses TRBV14 with TRBJ2-1, with D possibly being TRBD2 (5 bases). The ends were cut back, 1 base at V and 6 bases at J, with 10 bases in the middle. The length of the CDR3 is 14 residues. The germline gives CDR1 SGHDN, CDR2 FVKESK. CDR3 in DNA: TGTGCCAGCAGCCAAGTCCGACTACTCAATGAGCAGTTCTTC. It translates to CASSQVRLLNEQFF. Combining the CDR3 with reference TRBV14 and TRBJ2-1 gives the whole variable domain EAGVTQFPSHSVIEKGQTVTLRCDPISGHDNLYWYRRVMGKEIKFLLHFVKESKQDESGMPNNRFLAERTGGTYSTLKVQPAELEDSGVYFCASSQVRLLNEQFFGPGTRLTVL.

In its sample, this clonotype was seen many times. The chain joins TRBV28 to TRBJ1-4, with D possibly being TRBD1 (6 bases). Germline V gene lookup returns CDR1 MDHEN and CDR2 SYDVKM. Trimming took 2 bases from V and 6 from J, leaving 13 bases between them. CDR3 length: 15 residues. The CDR3 region has the DNA TGTGCCAGCAGTTTACCCACCGGGGGCGATGAAAAACTGTTTTTT. Translation: CASSLPTGGDEKLFF.

This chain links TRBV5-8 with TRBJ2-1, with D maybe TRBD1 (6 bases). V was pared by 7 bases and J by 3 bases, with 17 bases between. CDR1 and CDR2 from the germline V gene are SGHTS and YDEGEE. The CDR3 totals 15 residues. The CDR3 DNA sequence: TGTGCCAGCTTTCCCGGCCAGGGGAACTACAATGAGCAGTTCTTC. This translates into CASFPGQGNYNEQFF.

With regard to this clonotype: A read error is possible here, since a much larger clone lies one base away. The CDR3 loop reads CAWSQNRGGLGDQPQHF. The CDR3 DNA is TGTGCCTGGAGTCAAAACCGGGGAGGGTTGGGTGATCAGCCCCAGCATTTT. The rearrangement joins TRBV30 to TRBJ1-5; D not resolved. The V gene lost 2 bases and the J gene lost 5 bases, with 22 bases spanning the gap. This CDR3 has 17 residues. Germline V gives CDR1 GTSNPN, CDR2 SVGIG (reference sequence).

This clonotype was seen only a few times. V usage is TRBV20-1 and J usage is TRBJ1-5; D gene unclear. Germline loops: CDR1 DFQATT, CDR2 SNEGSKA (reference sequence). This CDR3 has 13 residues. V shed 6 bases and J shed 0 bases, with 9 bases lying between them. The CDR3 DNA reads TGCAGTGCGCTTAGCTATAGCAATCAGCCCCAGCATTTT. Its translation is CSALSYSNQPQHF.

This clonotype showed up many times. The chain has TRBV6-1 and TRBJ2-7, with 7 bases lining up with TRBD2. CDR3 length: 15 residues. Per the germline V gene, CDR1 is MNHNS and CDR2 is SASEGT. V lost 4 bases and J lost 6; bases outside the gene matches: 12. CDR3: CASSGVLSGGGEQYF. CDR3 DNA: TGTGCCAGCAGTGGAGTACTATCGGGAGGAGGCGAGCAGTACTTC.

The chain carries TRBV6-9 and TRBJ2-1; TRBD2 agrees at 7 bases. J lost 9 bases, V lost 4 bases, and 6 bases had no gene match. Germline CDR1 MNHGY, CDR2 SVAAGI. This CDR3 has 13 amino acids. The CDR3 DNA follows: TGTGCCAGCAGTTCAAACCCGGGGGGTGAGCAGTTCTTC. It encodes CASSSNPGGEQFF.

V is TRBV12-3 or TRBV12-4 and J is TRBJ2-7; D may be TRBD1 (6 bases). This CDR3 spans 14 amino acids. V gave up 6 bases and J gave up 7 bases, with 19 bases separating them. The CDR3 coding sequence is TGTGCCAGCAGCCGGACAGAGGCAATGGGGGAGCAGTACTTC. Residues: CASSRTEAMGEQYF.

This clonotype was detected a few times. The chain carries TRBV19 and TRBJ1-5, with no clear D. The CDR3 is 13 residues long. CDR1 LNHDA and CDR2 SQIVND come from the germline V gene (reference sequence). V lost 5 bases to trimming and J lost 5 bases, with 10 bases between them. CDR3 nucleotides: TGTGCCAGTAGTCAGAGACGCGATCAGCCCCAGCATTTT. It codes for CASSQRRDQPQHF. The full variable domain, rest sourced from reference TRBV19 and TRBJ1-5, is DGGITQSPKYLFRKEGQNVTLSCEQNLNHDAMYWYRQDPGQGLRLIYYSQIVNDFQKGDIAEGYSVSREKKESFPLTVTSAQKNPTAFYLCASSQRRDQPQHFGDGTRLSIL.

This clonotype has at least ten counts. The genes are TRBV11-1 and TRBJ2-3, with 11 bases fitting TRBD1. CDR3 length: 18 amino acids. The J segment lost 3 bases and the V segment lost 2 bases, leaving 10 bases of the junction unmatched. CDR1 is SGHAT and CDR2 is FQDESV in the germline V gene (reference sequence). CDR3 DNA: TGTGCCAGCAGCTTACGGGGGACAGGGGGAAAGAGGACAGATACGCAGTATTTT. Translated, it gives CASSLRGTGGKRTDTQYF. The variable domain in full, with the rest retrieved from reference TRBV11-1 and TRBJ2-3, is EAEVAQSPRYKITEKSQAVAFWCDPISGHATLYWYRQILGQGPELLVQFQDESVVDDSQLPKDRFSAERLKGVDSTLKIQPAELGDSAMYLCASSLRGTGGKRTDTQYFGPGTRLTVL.

This clonotype appeared many times. The chain joins TRBV2 to TRBJ1-5; D might be TRBD1 (6 bases). This CDR3 comprises 13 residues. With 5 bases removed from V and 4 bases from J, the gap between germline ends came to 9 bases. Germline CDR1 and CDR2: SNHLY and FYNNEI. The CDR3 here is CASSRGPNQPQHF. CDR3 nucleotides: TGTGCCAGCAGTCGGGGGCCAAATCAGCCCCAGCATTTT.

This clonotype occurred a few times. The rearrangement joins TRBV30 to TRBJ2-3; 7 positions agree with TRBD2. Germline V lookup: CDR1 GTSNPN, CDR2 SVGIG (reference sequence). Trimming cost V 3 bases and J 4 bases; bases outside gene matches: 7. The CDR3 runs 14 residues. The CDR3 sequence: CAWRLAQVADTQYF. The CDR3 DNA follows: TGTGCCTGGAGACTAGCGCAAGTAGCAGATACGCAGTATTTT.

This clonotype was counted only a few times. This chain links TRBV7-8 with TRBJ2-1, with D hard to call. V lost 1 base, J lost 6 bases, and 10 bases lay in between. This CDR3 spans 14 amino acids. Germline values: CDR1 SGHVS, CDR2 FQNEAQ. CDR3 nucleotides: TGTGCCAGCAGCTTAGGTCTGGGTAGCAATGAGCAGTTCTTC. Translation: CASSLGLGSNEQFF.